This T cell receptor beta chain was sequenced for a study of blood T cell repertoires in COVID-19. The protocol was immunoSEQ multiplex PCR, while the TCRdb copy is restricted to in-frame clones and leaves out a portion. This sample has roughly 250,000 clones; 75% to 95% occur once, and the top ten carry 2.5% to 3%. The Seattle site enrolled patients during active infection and followed them longitudinally. The V gene lost 3 bases and the J gene lost 8 bases, with 15 bases spanning the gap. There are 15 residues in the CDR3. Germline V CDR1 and CDR2: KGHDR, SFDVKD. The sequenced sample was peripheral blood. The sequence was obtained from a person aged 18 to 30 with COVID-19, enrolled during active disease. This chain links TRBV24-1 with TRBJ1-4, with a weak D call TRBD1 (5 bases). The CDR3 loop reads CATSDGGAFGEKLFF. The CDR3 coding sequence is TGTGCCACCAGTGATGGAGGGGCATTTGGAGAAAAACTGTTTTTT.